The 18 T cell receptor beta chains below were found in one sample sequenced in a study of blood T cell repertoires in COVID-19. The table came from immunoSEQ multiplex PCR; TCRdb's copy has only in-frame clones and leaves some out. The table has more than 200,000 clones, about 83% seen once; the top ten hold under 3%. Sequencing used peripheral blood. The source is a middle-aged woman with active or convalescent COVID-19.

This clone has a handful of counts. The chain recombines TRBV25-1 with TRBJ1-1; D may be TRBD1 (5 bases). The CDR3 loop spans 15 amino acids. The V end lost 5 bases, the J end lost 1 base, and 14 bases lay between the germline ends. CDR1 MGHDK and CDR2 SYGVNS come from the germline V gene. The CDR3 spells CASSRGGAGNTEAFF. DNA of the CDR3: TGTGCCAGCAGTCGAGGCGGGGCGGGGAACACTGAAGCTTTCTTT.

V and J are TRBV15 and TRBJ1-3; D is unclear. The V gene lost 0 bases and the J gene lost 2 bases, with 11 bases spanning the gap. The CDR3 has 16 residues. Germline CDR1 LNHNV, CDR2 YYDKDF (reference sequence). CDR3 sequence reads: CATSRDFMGPGNTIYF. The CDR3 nucleotides are TGTGCCACCAGCAGAGATTTCATGGGCCCTGGAAACACCATATATTTT.

The rearrangement links TRBV5-1 to TRBJ2-1; TRBD1 matches at 9 bases. The V gene's germline CDR1 is SGHRS and CDR2 YFSETQ. The CDR3 runs 14 residues. With V trimmed by 4 bases and J by 6 bases, 5 bases remained unmatched. The CDR3 DNA follows: TGCGCCAGCAGCCAGGGACAGGGCGGCAATGAGCAGTTCTTC. Translated, it gives CASSQGQGGNEQFF.

J is TRBJ1-5 and V is TRBV7-8; possibly TRBD1 for D (5 bases). This CDR3 spans 15 amino acids. In germline, CDR1 is SGHVS, CDR2 FQNEAQ. Trimming cost V 3 bases and J 0 bases, with 9 bases left between them. The CDR3 DNA reads TGTGCCAGCAGCTTGCAGGGCGATAGCAATCAGCCCCAGCATTTT. It is translated as CASSLQGDSNQPQHF.

This clone has more than one count but fewer than ten. The rearrangement links TRBV7-2 to TRBJ1-5; the match to TRBD1 covers 10 bases. The CDR3 spans 14 residues. Germline CDR1 and CDR2: SGHTA and FQGNSA. The junction had 4 bases not matched to a gene; V was cut back by 4 bases and J by 7 bases. CDR3 coding DNA: TGTGCCAGCAGCTCCTCGGGACAGGGGCAGCCCCAGCATTTT. Translation gives CASSSSGQGQPQHF.

The V gene is TRBV2, the J gene TRBJ1-2; weak D call: TRBD1 (6 bases). Germline lookup yields CDR1 SNHLY and CDR2 FYNNEI. The V end lost 7 bases, the J end lost 4 bases, and 16 bases lay between the germline ends. CDR3 length: 14 amino acids. DNA for the CDR3: TGTGCCAGCACCCTGACAGGTCAGGGCTATGGCTACACCTTC. Its translation: CASTLTGQGYGYTF. The variable domain in full, with the rest retrieved from reference TRBV2 and TRBJ1-2, is EPEVTQTPSHQVTQMGQEVILRCVPISNHLYFYWYRQILGQKVEFLVSFYNNEISEKSEIFDDQFSVERPDGSNFTLKIRSTKLEDSAMYFCASTLTGQGYGYTFGSGTRLTVV.

V and J are TRBV7-9 and TRBJ1-5; D is ambiguous. Trimming took 5 bases from V and 5 from J, leaving 10 bases between them. The CDR3 loop spans 13 amino acids. The germline V gene encodes CDR1 SEHNR and CDR2 FQNEAQ (reference sequence). The CDR3 reads CASSPHPDQPQHF. CDR3 sequence (DNA): TGTGCCAGCAGCCCACACCCTGATCAGCCCCAGCATTTT.

The rearrangement joins TRBV20-1 to TRBJ2-3; D gene unclear. Germline lookup yields CDR1 DFQATT and CDR2 SNEGSKA (reference sequence). The CDR3 spans 11 residues. Trimming pared 7 bases from V and 4 bases from J, leaving 9 bases between. CDR3 sequence reads: CSVSGPDTQYF. CDR3 in DNA: TGCAGTGTCAGTGGTCCAGATACGCAGTATTTT.

The count of this clone is one. V gene TRBV3-1 (or the pseudogene TRBV3-2) combines with J gene TRBJ1-5; maybe TRBD1 (6 bases). The germline V gene encodes CDR1 LGHDT and CDR2 YNNKEL (reference sequence). The CDR3 runs 14 residues. Trimming stripped 4 bases from V and 6 bases from J, with 13 bases between. DNA of the CDR3: TGTGCCAGCAGCCCAGTACAGGGTGGTCAGCCCCAGCATTTT. Encoded protein: CASSPVQGGQPQHF.

This rearrangement joins TRBV7-9 to TRBJ1-1, with 7 bases fitting TRBD1. The CDR3 is 11 amino acids. Germline V gene sequence: CDR1 SEHNR, CDR2 FQNEAQ (reference sequence). V dropped 3 bases and J dropped 9; count of bases not matched to a gene: 1. CDR3 region: CASSLTGQAFF. CDR3 coding DNA: TGTGCCAGCAGCTTGACAGGGCAAGCTTTCTTT.

The rearrangement joins TRBV5-8 to TRBJ1-2, with D perhaps TRBD1 (5 bases). V was pared by 4 bases and J by 4 bases, with 17 bases between. The germline CDR1 and CDR2 sequences are SGHTS and YDEGEE. The CDR3 covers 15 residues. The CDR3 region has the DNA TGTGCCAGCAGCCCGGGGGGGTCTAGTTTCTATGGCTACACCTTC. Translated, it gives CASSPGGSSFYGYTF.

The chain uses TRBV5-8 and TRBJ2-5, with no clear D. The CDR3 is 13 amino acids. Between the trimmed V and J ends, which lost 4 bases and 5 bases, there was a span of 12 bases. Germline-derived CDR1 and CDR2 are SGHTS and YDEGEE. CDR3: CASSLPSRETQYF. CDR3 DNA: TGTGCCAGCAGCCTGCCCTCGCGGGAGACCCAGTACTTC.

The genes are TRBV30 and TRBJ2-3, with no clear D. This CDR3 contains 15 residues. Looked up from germline, CDR1 is GTSNPN and CDR2 is SVGIG (reference sequence). V lost 1 base, J lost 1 base, and 12 bases lay in between. The CDR3 here is CAWSGGALGTDTQYF. The CDR3 bases are TGTGCCTGGAGTGGAGGAGCCCTCGGCACAGATACGCAGTATTTT.

The gene calls are TRBV24-1 and TRBJ2-5; TRBD1 matches at 9 bases. Germline CDR1 is KGHDR and CDR2 is SFDVKD. After removal of 4 bases from V and 5 bases from J, the junction contained 10 bases not matched to a gene. This CDR3 has 16 amino acids. CDR3 in amino acids: CATSDLVGQGRETQYF. For the CDR3, the DNA is TGTGCCACCAGTGACCTCGTCGGACAGGGGCGCGAGACCCAGTACTTC.

The chain combines TRBV23-1 with TRBJ1-2; 7 bases are a match to TRBD1. Being an ORF, TRBV23-1 has a function that is uncertain. V lost 4 bases and J lost 6; bases outside the gene matches: 8. This CDR3 has 14 amino acids. This CDR3 is CASSRSTGRHGYTF. The CDR3, as DNA: TGCGCCAGCAGTCGATCGACAGGGAGACATGGCTACACCTTC.

V is TRBV4-3 and J is TRBJ1-1; tentative D call: TRBD1 (5 bases). Looked up from germline, CDR1 is LGHNA and CDR2 is YSLEER. This CDR3 has 12 residues. V lost 2 bases to trimming and J lost 9 bases, with 10 bases between them. This chain's CDR3 is CASSQSGAQAFF. CDR3 bases: TGCGCCAGCAGCCAATCTGGGGCCCAAGCTTTCTTT.

The gene calls are TRBV5-4 and TRBJ2-3; D perhaps matches TRBD2 (5 bases). The CDR3 contains 14 residues. In germline, CDR1 is SGHNT, CDR2 YYREEE (reference sequence). Deletions cut 4 bases from V and 3 bases from J, with 12 bases between. This chain's CDR3 is CASSHQAGTDTQYF. Here the CDR3 DNA reads TGTGCCAGCAGCCACCAGGCGGGTACAGATACGCAGTATTTT.

This clone has only one observation. The chain is built from TRBV10-3 and TRBJ1-1; 9 bases are a match to TRBD1. This CDR3 region has 15 residues. The V segment lost 4 bases and the J segment 5 bases; nucleotides outside the gene matches: 8. Germline V gene sequence: CDR1 ENHRY, CDR2 SYGVKD. This CDR3 is CAISGPGQGQTEAFF. For the CDR3, the DNA is TGTGCCATCAGTGGCCCGGGACAGGGACAAACTGAAGCTTTCTTT.